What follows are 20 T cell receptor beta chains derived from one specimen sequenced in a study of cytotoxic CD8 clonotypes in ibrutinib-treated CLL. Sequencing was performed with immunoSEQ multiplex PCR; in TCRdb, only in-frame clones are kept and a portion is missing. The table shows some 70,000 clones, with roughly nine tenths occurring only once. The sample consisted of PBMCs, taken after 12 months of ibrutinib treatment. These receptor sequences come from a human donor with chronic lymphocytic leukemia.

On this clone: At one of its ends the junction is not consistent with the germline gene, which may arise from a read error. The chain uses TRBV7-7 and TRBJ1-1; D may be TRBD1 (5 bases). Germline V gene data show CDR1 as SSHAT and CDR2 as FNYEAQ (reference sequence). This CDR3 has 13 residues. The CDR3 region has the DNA TGTGCTAGCAGCTTAGATGGGGGCACTGAAGCTTTCTTT. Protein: CASSLDGGTEAFF.

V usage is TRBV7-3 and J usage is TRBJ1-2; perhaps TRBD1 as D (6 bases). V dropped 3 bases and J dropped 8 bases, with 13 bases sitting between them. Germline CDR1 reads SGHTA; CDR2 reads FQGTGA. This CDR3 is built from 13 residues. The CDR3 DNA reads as TGTGCCAGCAGCTTTGTCTTTGGGGGCGGCTACACCTTC. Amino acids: CASSFVFGGGYTF.

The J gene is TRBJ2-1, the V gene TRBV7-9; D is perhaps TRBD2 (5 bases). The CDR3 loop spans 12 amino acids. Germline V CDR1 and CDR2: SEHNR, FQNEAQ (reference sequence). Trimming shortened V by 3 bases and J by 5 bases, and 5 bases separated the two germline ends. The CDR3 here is CASSFGDNEQFF. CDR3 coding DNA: TGTGCCAGCAGCTTCGGGGACAATGAGCAGTTCTTC.

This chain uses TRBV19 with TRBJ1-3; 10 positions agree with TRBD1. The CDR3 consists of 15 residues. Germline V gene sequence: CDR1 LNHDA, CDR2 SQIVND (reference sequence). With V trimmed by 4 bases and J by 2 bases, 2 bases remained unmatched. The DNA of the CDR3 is TGTGCCAGTAGTACGACAGGGGGCCCTGGAAACACCATATATTTT. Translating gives CASSTTGGPGNTIYF.

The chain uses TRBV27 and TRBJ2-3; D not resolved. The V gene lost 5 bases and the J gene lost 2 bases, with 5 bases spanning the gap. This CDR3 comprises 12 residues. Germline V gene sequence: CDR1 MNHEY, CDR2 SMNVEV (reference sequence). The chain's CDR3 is CASSSYTDTQYF. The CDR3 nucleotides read TGTGCCAGCAGTAGCTACACAGATACGCAGTATTTT.

The CDR3 reads CASRLGVLASEQYF. The CDR3, as DNA: TGTGCCAGCAGACTAGGTGTGCTAGCTTCCGAGCAGTACTTC. This chain links TRBV11-2 with TRBJ2-7; TRBD2 might be the D (5 bases). Trimming took off 6 bases at V and 6 bases at J, with 18 bases between the two ends. The CDR3 has 14 amino acids. CDR1 and CDR2 (germline): SGHAT, FQNNGV. Full variable domain (rest looked up from reference TRBV11-2 and TRBJ2-7): EAGVAQSPRYKIIEKRQSVAFWCNPISGHATLYWYQQILGQGPKLLIQFQNNGVVDDSQLPKDRFSAERLKGVDSTLKIQPAKLEDSAVYLCASRLGVLASEQYFGPGTRLTVT.

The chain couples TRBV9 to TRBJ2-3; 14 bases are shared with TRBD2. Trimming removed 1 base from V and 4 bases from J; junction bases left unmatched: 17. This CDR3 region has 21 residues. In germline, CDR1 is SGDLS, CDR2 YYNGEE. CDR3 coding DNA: TGTGCCAGCAGCGTACTACCGTCGACTAGCGGGAGGGCCGGTAGTTCAGATACGCAGTATTTT. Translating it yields CASSVLPSTSGRAGSSDTQYF.

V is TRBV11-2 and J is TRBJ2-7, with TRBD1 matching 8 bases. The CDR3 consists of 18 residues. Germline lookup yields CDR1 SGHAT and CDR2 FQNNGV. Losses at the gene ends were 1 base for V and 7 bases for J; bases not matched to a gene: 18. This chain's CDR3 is CASSLVRTGWRTTGEQYF. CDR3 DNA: TGTGCCAGCAGCTTAGTTCGGACAGGGTGGAGGACTACGGGAGAGCAGTACTTC.

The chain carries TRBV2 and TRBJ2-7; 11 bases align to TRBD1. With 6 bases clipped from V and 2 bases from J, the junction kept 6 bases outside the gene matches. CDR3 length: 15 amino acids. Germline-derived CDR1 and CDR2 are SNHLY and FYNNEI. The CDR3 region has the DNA TGTGCCAGCAGGCCCACGGGACAGGGGGCCTACGAGCAGTACTTC. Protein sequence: CASRPTGQGAYEQYF.

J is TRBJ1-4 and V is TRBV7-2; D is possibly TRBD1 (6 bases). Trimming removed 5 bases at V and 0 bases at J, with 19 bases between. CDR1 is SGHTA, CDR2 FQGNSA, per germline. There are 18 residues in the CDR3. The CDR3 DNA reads TGTGCCAGCAGCCGGGACCCAGGGGCCCCTGCAACTAATGAAAAACTGTTTTTT. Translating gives CASSRDPGAPATNEKLFF.

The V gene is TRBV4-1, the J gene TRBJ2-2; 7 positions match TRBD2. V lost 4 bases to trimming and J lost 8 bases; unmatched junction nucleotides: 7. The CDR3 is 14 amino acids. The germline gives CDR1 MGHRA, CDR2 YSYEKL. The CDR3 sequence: CASSPTSEAGELFF. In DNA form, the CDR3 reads TGCGCCAGCAGCCCCACTAGCGAAGCTGGGGAGCTGTTTTTT.

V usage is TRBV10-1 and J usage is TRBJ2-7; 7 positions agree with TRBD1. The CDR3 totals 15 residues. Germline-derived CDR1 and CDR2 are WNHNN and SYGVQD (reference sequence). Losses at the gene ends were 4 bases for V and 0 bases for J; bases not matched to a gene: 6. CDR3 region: CASSAGTEFSYEQYF. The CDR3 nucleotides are TGCGCCAGCAGTGCAGGGACAGAGTTCTCCTACGAGCAGTACTTC.

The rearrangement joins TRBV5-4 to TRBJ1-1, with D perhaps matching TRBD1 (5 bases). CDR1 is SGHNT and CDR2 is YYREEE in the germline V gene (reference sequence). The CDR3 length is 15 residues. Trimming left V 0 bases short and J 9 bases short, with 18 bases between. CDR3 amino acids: CASSLGPVRGDKAFF. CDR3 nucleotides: TGTGCCAGCAGCTTGGGGCCGGTTCGGGGGGATAAAGCTTTCTTT.

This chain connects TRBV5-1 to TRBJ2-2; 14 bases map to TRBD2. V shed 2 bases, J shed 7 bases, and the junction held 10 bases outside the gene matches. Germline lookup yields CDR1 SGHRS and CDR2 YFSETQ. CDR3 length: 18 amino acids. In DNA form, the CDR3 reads TGCGCCAGCAGCTTAGACTTCGCGGGACTAGCGGGAGTCGGGGAGCTGTTTTTT. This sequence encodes CASSLDFAGLAGVGELFF. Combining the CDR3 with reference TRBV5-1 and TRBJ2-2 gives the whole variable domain KAGVTQTPRYLIKTRGQQVTLSCSPISGHRSVSWYQQTPGQGLQFLFEYFSETQRNKGNFPGRFSGRQFSNSRSEMNVSTLELGDSALYLCASSLDFAGLAGVGELFFGEGSRLTVL.

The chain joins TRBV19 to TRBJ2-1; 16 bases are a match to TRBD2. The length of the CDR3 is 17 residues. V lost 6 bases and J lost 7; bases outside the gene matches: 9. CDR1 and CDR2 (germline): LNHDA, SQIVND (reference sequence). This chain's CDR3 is CASSPPGLAGGRNEQFF. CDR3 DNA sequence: TGTGCCAGTAGCCCCCCGGGACTAGCGGGAGGGCGAAATGAGCAGTTCTTC.

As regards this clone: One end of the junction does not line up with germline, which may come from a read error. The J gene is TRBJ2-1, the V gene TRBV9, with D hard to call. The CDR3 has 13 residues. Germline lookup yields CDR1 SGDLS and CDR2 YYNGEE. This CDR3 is CASSGDSDNEQFF. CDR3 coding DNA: TGTGCCAGCAGCGGCGACTCCGACAATGAGCAGTTCTTC.

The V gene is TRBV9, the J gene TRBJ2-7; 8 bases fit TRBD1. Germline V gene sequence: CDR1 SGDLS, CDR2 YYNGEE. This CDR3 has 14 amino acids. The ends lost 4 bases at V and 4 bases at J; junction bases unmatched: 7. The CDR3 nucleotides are TGTGCCAGCAGCACAGGACAGGGAGCATACGAGCAGTACTTC. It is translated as CASSTGQGAYEQYF.

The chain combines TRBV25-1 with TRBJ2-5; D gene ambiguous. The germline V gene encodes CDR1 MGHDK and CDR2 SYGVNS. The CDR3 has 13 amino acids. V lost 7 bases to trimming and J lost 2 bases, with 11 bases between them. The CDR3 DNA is TGTGCCAGCACTGGAGAAGGACAAGAGACCCAGTACTTC. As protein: CASTGEGQETQYF. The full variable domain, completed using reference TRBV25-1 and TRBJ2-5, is EADIYQTPRYLVIGTGKKITLECSQTMGHDKMYWYQQDPGMELHLIHYSYGVNSTEKGDLSSESTVSRIRTEHFPLTLESARPSHTSQYLCASTGEGQETQYFGPGTRLLVL.

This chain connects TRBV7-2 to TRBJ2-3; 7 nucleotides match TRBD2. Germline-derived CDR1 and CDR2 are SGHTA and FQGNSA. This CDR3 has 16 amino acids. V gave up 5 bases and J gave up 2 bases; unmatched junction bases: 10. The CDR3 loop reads CASSTSGTIYTDTQYF. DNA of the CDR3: TGTGCCAGCAGCACGTCCGGGACTATATACACAGATACGCAGTATTTT. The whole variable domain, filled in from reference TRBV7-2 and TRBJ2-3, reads GAGVSQSPSNKVTEKGKDVELRCDPISGHTALYWYRQSLGQGLEFLIYFQGNSAPDKSGLPSDRFSAERTGGSVSTLTIQRTQQEDSAVYLCASSTSGTIYTDTQYFGPGTRLTVL.

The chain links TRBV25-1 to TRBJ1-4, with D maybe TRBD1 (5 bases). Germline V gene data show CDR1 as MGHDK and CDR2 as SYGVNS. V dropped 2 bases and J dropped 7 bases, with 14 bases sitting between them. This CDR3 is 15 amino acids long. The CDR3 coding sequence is TGTGCCAGCAGTGAACCAGGGCGCCGAGTTGAAAAACTGTTTTTT. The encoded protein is CASSEPGRRVEKLFF.